Shown below are 28 T cell receptor beta chains from a single sample sequenced in a study of blood T cell repertoires in COVID-19. Sequenced by immunoSEQ multiplex PCR; TCRdb stores in-frame clones only, minus some. This sample has some 95,000 clones; about 81% occur once, and the top ten carry approximately 25%. The sample was peripheral blood. These receptors were collected from a man aged 65 to 79 with acute or convalescent COVID-19.

The chain combines TRBV10-3 with TRBJ2-1; 11 bases align to TRBD1. V lost 4 bases, J lost 7 bases, and 6 bases stayed unmatched. The CDR3 has 15 residues. Germline V CDR1 and CDR2: ENHRY, SYGVKD. DNA for the CDR3: TGTGCCATCAGTGGGGGGACAGGGGGGAGGAATGAGCAGTTCTTC. This codes for CAISGGTGGRNEQFF.

The V gene is TRBV5-4, the J gene TRBJ2-4; 7 bases match TRBD1. CDR1 and CDR2 from the germline V gene are SGHNT and YYREEE (reference sequence). This CDR3 region has 13 residues. V shed 2 bases and J 8 bases; nucleotides not matched to a gene: 4. CDR3 nucleotides: TGTGCCAGCAGCTTAGGGGGCGCCGACATTCAGTACTTC. This encodes CASSLGGADIQYF.

This clone occurred a few times. V and J are TRBV18 and TRBJ1-1; D might be TRBD1 (6 bases). Trimming left V 3 bases short and J 5 bases short, with 10 bases between. Germline V gives CDR1 KGHSH, CDR2 LQKENI. This CDR3 contains 13 residues. The CDR3 DNA sequence: TGTGCCAGCTCACCTACAGGGAAAACTGAAGCTTTCTTT. As protein: CASSPTGKTEAFF.

The chain employs TRBV7-6 and TRBJ2-2; TRBD2 matches at 7 bases. The germline gives CDR1 SGHVS, CDR2 FNYEAQ. There are 15 residues in the CDR3. Losses at the gene ends were 1 base for V and 6 bases for J; bases not matched to a gene: 5. CDR3 coding DNA: TGTGCCAGCAGCTTAGAAGCGGGATTTCCCGGGGAGCTGTTTTTT. Amino acids: CASSLEAGFPGELFF.

CDR3 sequence: CASSYPHPGGMNTEAFF. CDR3 DNA sequence: TGTGCCAGCAGTTACCCTCACCCAGGGGGCATGAACACTGAAGCTTTCTTT. V and J are TRBV6-7 and TRBJ1-1; 8 bases are a match to TRBD1. TRBV6-7 is given ORF status, its function remaining uncertain. This CDR3 spans 17 amino acids. J lost 0 bases, V lost 2 bases, and 8 bases had no gene match.

This clone was counted ten times or more. This chain links TRBV11-1 with TRBJ2-2; TRBD1 is a possible D gene (6 bases). Per germline, CDR1 SGHAT and CDR2 FQDESV (reference sequence). With 6 bases removed from V and 6 bases from J, the gap between germline ends came to 14 bases. The CDR3 covers 14 residues. The CDR3 loop reads CASSPTGPAGELFF. In DNA form, the CDR3 reads TGTGCCAGCAGTCCAACAGGGCCTGCCGGGGAGCTGTTTTTT.

The chain joins TRBV15 to TRBJ2-3; 11 nucleotides agree with TRBD2. J gave up 2 bases and V 6 bases, and 7 bases lay outside the gene matches. Germline CDR1 reads LNHNV; CDR2 reads YYDKDF (reference sequence). This CDR3 is 16 amino acids long. The CDR3 reads CATRSGTSGPTDTQYF. In DNA form, the CDR3 reads TGTGCCACCAGGTCCGGGACTAGCGGCCCCACAGATACGCAGTATTTT.

V usage is TRBV7-8 and J usage is TRBJ1-2; D is uncertain. V lost 3 bases, J lost 3 bases, and 17 bases lay in between. Germline-derived CDR1 and CDR2 are SGHVS and FQNEAQ. This CDR3 region has 16 residues. The CDR3 nucleotides read TGTGCCAGCAGCTTGATGCTGAGGGCGGTCGACTATGGCTACACCTTC. Residues: CASSLMLRAVDYGYTF.

The genes are TRBV21-1 and TRBJ2-1; the table's D call TRBD1 went unverified against the DNA. TRBV21-1 is termed a pseudogene. The CDR3 consists of 17 residues. The CDR3 nucleotides read TGTGCCAGCAGCGTAAACCCCGGGACAGGGGCCAAGGATGAGCAGTTCTTC. Protein: CASSVNPGTGAKDEQFF.

The chain is built from TRBV5-1 and TRBJ2-3, with 9 bases lining up with TRBD2. CDR3 length equals 16 residues. Germline CDR1 and CDR2: SGHRS and YFSETQ. Trimming cost V 1 base and J 2 bases; bases outside gene matches: 5. This CDR3 reads CASSLSLAGPTDTQYF. CDR3 in DNA: TGCGCCAGCAGCTTGTCACTAGCGGGTCCCACAGATACGCAGTATTTT.

This chain links TRBV10-3 with TRBJ2-3; D gene uncertain. Germline assignment: CDR1 ENHRY and CDR2 SYGVKD. This CDR3 is built from 13 residues. V was shortened by 4 bases and J by 3 bases, with 8 bases between the two germline ends. The CDR3 region is CAISGGKTDTQYF. The CDR3 coding sequence is TGTGCCATCAGTGGAGGAAAGACAGATACGCAGTATTTT.

In nucleotides, the CDR3 is TGCGCCAGCAGCCAAGACCGACAGGGGACCGGGGAGCTGTTTTTT. Protein product: CASSQDRQGTGELFF. This chain connects TRBV4-3 to TRBJ2-2; 8 nucleotides align to TRBD1. The length of the CDR3 is 15 residues. Germline CDR1 LGHNA, CDR2 YSLEER. V gave up 0 bases and J gave up 5 bases; unmatched junction bases: 2.

With regard to this clone: A junction boundary mismatches the germline segment, possibly from a read error. V and J are TRBV27 and TRBJ2-7; 7 positions agree with TRBD1. Looked up from germline, CDR1 is MNHEY and CDR2 is SMNVEV (reference sequence). CDR3 length: 12 residues. CDR3 residues: CASSLRDSRPIF. In DNA, the CDR3 is TGTGCCAGCAGTTTAAGGGACAGCCGGCCTATCTTC.

This rearrangement joins TRBV24-1 to TRBJ2-1; 7 bases agree with TRBD1. V lost 1 base, J lost 9 bases, and 8 bases stayed unmatched. The CDR3 covers 15 residues. Germline V gene sequence: CDR1 KGHDR, CDR2 SFDVKD. CDR3 protein: CATSDLQGIVGEQFF. In DNA form, the CDR3 reads TGTGCCACCAGTGATTTACAGGGGATAGTTGGTGAGCAGTTCTTC.

The chain has TRBV3-1 (or the pseudogene TRBV3-2) and TRBJ1-4; 7 bases map to TRBD1. From germline, CDR1 is LGHDT and CDR2 YNNKEL (reference sequence). This CDR3 is built from 15 residues. Unmatched junction bases numbered 5, after V lost 4 bases and J lost 3 bases. The DNA for the CDR3 is TGTGCCAGCAGCCGCCGGGACAGTTCTAATGAAAAACTGTTTTTT. Protein sequence: CASSRRDSSNEKLFF.

The chain uses TRBV28 and TRBJ1-1; D ambiguous. The germline V gene has CDR1 MDHEN and CDR2 SYDVKM. With 2 bases removed from V and 7 bases from J, the gap between germline ends came to 8 bases. CDR3 size: 12 residues. The CDR3 DNA is TGTGCCAGCAGTTTAGGTATTAGTGAAGCTTTCTTT. Translating gives CASSLGISEAFF.

The J gene is TRBJ2-3, the V gene TRBV9; D not certain. V lost 0 bases to trimming and J lost 4 bases, with 9 bases between them. Germline values: CDR1 SGDLS, CDR2 YYNGEE. CDR3 length: 14 amino acids. The CDR3 region has the DNA TGTGCCAGCAGCGTAGTGTCGTTAGCAGATACGCAGTATTTT. Translated, it gives CASSVVSLADTQYF.

The gene calls are TRBV3-1 (or the pseudogene TRBV3-2) and TRBJ1-3; possibly TRBD1 for D (6 bases). V lost 0 bases to trimming and J lost 0 bases, with 9 bases between them. This CDR3 has 16 residues. CDR1 is LGHDT and CDR2 is YNNKEL in the germline V gene (reference sequence). The DNA of the CDR3 is TGTGCCAGCAGCCAAGATTGGGACAACTCTGGAAACACCATATATTTT. Translated, it gives CASSQDWDNSGNTIYF.

This clone was recorded a few times. The rearrangement uses TRBV6-5 and TRBJ2-7, with D unclear. Trimming took off 2 bases at V and 3 bases at J, with 11 bases between the two ends. CDR1 and CDR2 (germline): MNHEY, SVGAGI. CDR3 length: 14 amino acids. The chain's CDR3 is CASSYRQVIYEQYF. CDR3 sequence (DNA): TGTGCCAGCAGTTACAGGCAGGTCATCTACGAGCAGTACTTC.

The table lists this clone with a few counts. The V call is TRBV5-1, the J call TRBJ2-3; 9 bases fit TRBD1. The CDR3 contains 17 residues. The J segment lost 1 base and the V segment lost 2 bases, leaving 8 bases of the junction unmatched. From germline, CDR1 is SGHRS and CDR2 YFSETQ. The CDR3 sequence: CASSFTMTGGGTDTQYF. The CDR3 nucleotides are TGCGCCAGCAGCTTCACCATGACAGGGGGAGGCACAGATACGCAGTATTTT.

This clone was seen a few times. The chain is built from TRBV20-1 and TRBJ2-3; the match to TRBD2 covers 7 bases. Losses at the gene ends were 3 bases for V and 0 bases for J; bases not matched to a gene: 9. The CDR3 sequence is 16 residues long. Germline V gene lookup returns CDR1 DFQATT and CDR2 SNEGSKA (reference sequence). CDR3 sequence: CSASHVLAHSTDTQYF. The CDR3 region has the DNA TGCAGTGCTAGTCACGTACTAGCGCACAGCACAGATACGCAGTATTTT.

The table lists this clone with a few counts. The chain joins TRBV6-6 to TRBJ2-5, with 7 bases lining up with TRBD2. With V trimmed by 8 bases and J by 1 base, 7 bases remained unmatched. There are 14 residues in the CDR3. Germline V gives CDR1 MNHNY, CDR2 SVGAGI (reference sequence). CDR3 protein: CASAVAGVQETQYF. In DNA form, the CDR3 reads TGTGCCAGCGCCGTTGCGGGAGTCCAAGAGACCCAGTACTTC.

V and J are TRBV7-8 and TRBJ1-1; D unresolved. CDR1 and CDR2 from the germline V gene are SGHVS and FQNEAQ. The CDR3 covers 15 residues. Trimming stripped 4 bases from V and 0 bases from J, with 12 bases between. CDR3 sequence reads: CASSSRPGMNTEAFF. The CDR3 nucleotides are TGTGCCAGCAGCTCCCGCCCAGGCATGAACACTGAAGCTTTCTTT.

The CDR3 reads CASSPLVSEQYF. CDR3 nucleotide sequence: TGTGCCAGCAGCCCCTTAGTCTCCGAGCAGTACTTC. V usage is TRBV28 and J usage is TRBJ2-7; D gene ambiguous. The CDR3 runs to 12 residues. CDR1 is MDHEN and CDR2 is SYDVKM in the germline V gene. Trimming took off 6 bases at V and 6 bases at J, with 12 bases between the two ends.

J is TRBJ1-1 and V is TRBV5-1, with 7 bases that match TRBD1. The junction had 4 bases not matched to a gene; V was cut back by 4 bases and J by 1 base. Per germline, CDR1 SGHRS and CDR2 YFSETQ. The CDR3 length is 14 residues. CDR3 DNA sequence: TGCGCCAGCAGCGCTTGGACAGGGAACACTGAAGCTTTCTTT. This translates into CASSAWTGNTEAFF. The full variable domain, with the rest looked up from reference TRBV5-1 and TRBJ1-1, is KAGVTQTPRYLIKTRGQQVTLSCSPISGHRSVSWYQQTPGQGLQFLFEYFSETQRNKGNFPGRFSGRQFSNSRSEMNVSTLELGDSALYLCASSAWTGNTEAFFGQGTRLTVV.

The chain is built from TRBV15 and TRBJ1-6, with D tentatively TRBD1 (6 bases). There are 16 residues in the CDR3. CDR1 and CDR2 from the germline V gene are LNHNV and YYDKDF (reference sequence). V lost 0 bases to trimming and J lost 9 bases, with 15 bases between them. The CDR3 DNA reads TGTGCCACCAGCAGAGATCCAGGGGCTCGGCGTTCACCCCTCCACTTT. Translated, it gives CATSRDPGARRSPLHF.

This sequence joins TRBV9 and TRBJ2-7; 11 bases are shared with TRBD1. This CDR3 is built from 15 residues. Germline V CDR1 and CDR2: SGDLS, YYNGEE. The V gene end was trimmed by 4 bases and the J gene end by 6 bases; junction bases not matched to a gene: 9. The CDR3 nucleotides read TGTGCCAGCAGCTCCTCCGGGACAGGGGGGGTCGAGCAGTACTTC. As protein: CASSSSGTGGVEQYF.

The chain couples TRBV5-1 to TRBJ2-3, with 10 nucleotides matching TRBD2. Germline V gene data show CDR1 as SGHRS and CDR2 as YFSETQ. CDR3 length: 17 amino acids. After removal of 4 bases from V and 5 bases from J, the junction contained 13 bases not matched to a gene. The CDR3 loop reads CASSGRPSGSVGDTQYF. The CDR3 bases are TGCGCCAGCAGCGGCAGGCCTAGCGGGAGTGTTGGAGATACGCAGTATTTT.